The rows below give T cell receptor beta chains drawn from one sample of a study of blood T cell repertoires in COVID-19. Only in-frame clones appear in the TCRdb table, and some are missing; sequencing was by immunoSEQ multiplex PCR. The table has just under 350,000 clones, around 86% seen once. Material for sequencing was peripheral blood. The source is a woman in her forties or fifties with COVID-19, enrolled during active disease. Both conserved end residues are part of each CDR3. A D gene is named only where the DNA matches it firmly. Not all rows give a size; the values are once, few, many and, for expanded clones, a class.

TRBV5-4	TRBD1	few	TRBJ2-7	CASSLPGQGKYEQYF	TGTGCCAGCAGCCTGCCTGGACAGGGAAAATACGAGCAGTACTTC
TRBV7-3	-	-	TRBJ1-5	CASSLQGVNQPQHF	TGTGCCAGCAGCTTACAGGGCGTCAATCAGCCCCAGCATTTT
TRBV7-3	TRBD2	-	TRBJ2-2	CASSLGRLAGGPVAGELFF	TGTGCCAGCAGCTTAGGGCGACTAGCGGGAGGGCCGGTGGCCGGGGAGCTGTTTTTT
TRBV30	TRBD1	-	TRBJ2-3	CASSRQGSSTDTQYF	TGTGCCTCATCCCGACAGGGGTCTAGCACAGATACGCAGTATTTT
TRBV4-1	TRBD1	-	TRBJ2-1	CASSQPSGTGNEQFF	TGCGCCAGCAGCCAACCGTCCGGGACAGGTAATGAGCAGTTCTTC
TRBV9	TRBD2	-	TRBJ2-1	CASSTSGGYNEQFF	TGTGCCAGCAGCACGAGCGGGGGCTACAATGAGCAGTTCTTC
TRBV18	TRBD1	-	TRBJ1-2	CASSRGTDLNYGYTF	TGTGCCAGCTCACGTGGGACAGACCTTAACTATGGCTACACCTTC
TRBV19	TRBD2	-	TRBJ2-2	CASSLRESTGELFF	TGTGCCAGTAGTCTGCGGGAGAGCACCGGGGAGCTGTTTTTT
TRBV29-1	-	-	TRBJ2-7	CSAQGDSGEQYF	TGCAGCGCCCAAGGGGACTCTGGTGAGCAGTACTTC
TRBV15	TRBD1	-	TRBJ1-5	CATSSGQGSFPQHF	TGTGCCACCAGCAGCGGACAGGGGAGTTTTCCCCAGCATTTT
TRBV7-9	TRBD2	-	TRBJ2-7	CASSLEREPVHEQYF	TGTGCCAGCAGCTTAGAGCGGGAGCCTGTTCACGAGCAGTACTTC
TRBV18	-	-	TRBJ2-6	CASSPSGAGANVLTF	TGTGCCAGCTCACCGTCCGGGGCTGGGGCCAACGTCCTGACTTTC
TRBV11-2	-	-	TRBJ2-7	CASSRTDLYEQYF	TGTGCCAGCAGCAGGACAGATCTCTACGAGCAGTACTTC
TRBV5-1	-	-	TRBJ1-1	CASRGAGGRDTEAFF	TGCGCCAGCAGGGGCGCGGGGGGGCGGGACACTGAAGCTTTCTTT
TRBV11-2	-	-	TRBJ2-1	CASAGQRTYNEQFF	TGTGCCAGCGCTGGACAGCGCACATACAATGAGCAGTTCTTC
TRBV6-5	-	-	TRBJ1-5	CASRQGGVSNQPQHF	TGTGCCAGCAGACAAGGGGGTGTTAGCAATCAGCCCCAGCATTTT
TRBV5-1	TRBD1	once	TRBJ2-4	CASSFDPRIWTGGEAKNIQYF	TGCGCCAGCAGCTTCGACCCCCGGATATGGACAGGGGGGGAGGCCAAAAACATTCAGTACTTC
TRBV5-1	-	-	TRBJ1-3	CASSFLGVGNTIYF	TGCGCCAGCAGCTTTCTAGGGGTCGGAAACACCATATATTTT
TRBV19	TRBD1	-	TRBJ1-1	CASSIVTGGPAEAFF	TGTGCCAGTAGTATAGTTACAGGGGGCCCGGCTGAAGCTTTCTTT
TRBV2	TRBD1	-	TRBJ2-2	CASRAQGANTGELFF	TGTGCCAGCAGGGCACAGGGGGCGAACACCGGGGAGCTGTTTTTT
TRBV2	-	-	TRBJ1-5	CASREDRYSNQPQHF	TGTGCCAGCAGAGAAGACAGGTATAGCAATCAGCCCCAGCATTTT
TRBV5-1	TRBD2	-	TRBJ2-3	CASSWTSGRGNTQYF	TGCGCCAGCAGCTGGACTAGCGGGAGGGGAAATACGCAGTATTTT
TRBV18	TRBD1	-	TRBJ1-5	CASSRTGAGQPQHF	TGTGCCAGCTCAAGGACAGGGGCGGGGCAGCCCCAGCATTTT
TRBV5-1	TRBD2	-	TRBJ2-5	CASSLEFGLAKTQYF	TGCGCCAGCAGCTTGGAATTCGGACTAGCGAAGACCCAGTACTTC
TRBV5-1	-	-	TRBJ2-1	CASSFASGEQFF	TGCGCCAGCAGCTTCGCCAGCGGTGAGCAGTTCTTC